Included here is one TCR beta chain sequence, with context. The same CDR3 can be traced to other DNA sequences in this sample. The sample comes from a study of shared clonotypes between healthy human individuals. Germline CDR1 and CDR2: GTSNPN and SVGIG (reference sequence). CDR3 length equals 13 residues. Trimming at V came to 5 bases and at J to 3 bases, leaving 1 base not matched to a gene. Adult Caucasians living in Nashville, Tennessee made up all of the donors. Deep-level running was used for the assay. Several immunoSEQ plates held equal portions of the genomic DNA taken from each subset. The data were produced by immunoSEQ multiplex PCR, yet TCRdb's version contains in-frame clones alone and is incomplete. The data show 2 million to 3 million clones, with roughly 93% seen just once and about 0.38% held by the top ten.

V is TRBV30 and J is TRBJ2-3; TRBD1 aligns across 11 bases. The sequence was collected from a young man in good health. Some clones in this sample may be carry-over from other donors' samples. Sequenced sample: naive CD4+ T cells from PBMCs. Subset meaning: CD45RA+ positively selected. In DNA, the CDR3 is TGTGCCTGGGGGACAGGGGGAACAGATACGCAGTATTTT. It translates to CAWGTGGTDTQYF.